The clone carrying this TCR beta chain was counted only a few times. Its antigen is unidentified. Different DNA sequences within this sample yield the same CDR3. This specimen belongs to a study of beta chain features in type 1 diabetes. General study results and limits: Type 1 diabetes patients showed a moderate but significant shortening of TCRB CDR3s in all four CD4+ subsets. Shorter templates may be favored by PCR, equally so in patients and controls.

Sorting with CD45RO/CCR7/CD25/CD127/CD95/CD27 yielded naive, central memory, regulatory and stem-like memory CD4+ cells. Reverse transcription of all isolated RNA meant that expressed TCRB transcripts were sequenced. TCRdb's table, derived via immunoSEQ multiplex PCR, lists solely in-frame clones and lacks some. The table lists nearly 350,000 clones, 8% of them singletons. CDR1 is SQVTM, CDR2 ANQGSEA, per germline. CDR3 length: 13 residues. The germline V and J ends were trimmed by 4 bases and 1 base, with 9 bases remaining between them. V is TRBV29-1 and J is TRBJ2-3, with a possible D match to TRBD1 (6 bases). Sequenced input: central memory CD4+ T cells from blood. The sequence was obtained from a woman under 30 in good health. CDR3 region: CSVGTAGTDTQYF. As DNA, the CDR3 is TGCAGCGTTGGGACAGCGGGCACAGATACGCAGTATTTT.